These T cell receptor beta chains were read from a single sample in a study of blood T cell repertoires in COVID-19. The table came from immunoSEQ multiplex PCR; TCRdb's copy has only in-frame clones and leaves some out. The table has 300,000 to 400,000 clones, roughly 89% seen once. The sample comprised peripheral blood. The receptors here all came from a woman aged 18-30 years who had recovered from COVID-19. Each CDR3 is given with its conserved first and last residue. The order of the fields is CDR3 DNA, CDR3 protein, V gene, clone size, J gene, D gene. D genes are given only for firm matches. Some rows mark clone size as missing; the rest say once, few, many or name a class of expanded clone.

CDR3 DNA: TGCAGTGCTAGTCCCGGGACAGGACGCTCTGGAAACACCATATATTTT
CDR3 protein: CSASPGTGRSGNTIYF
V gene: TRBV20-1
clone size: .
J gene: TRBJ1-3
D gene: TRBD1

CDR3 DNA: TGTGCCAGCAGCTTGGTTCGCAGAAGCTATGGCTACACCTTC
CDR3 protein: CASSLVRRSYGYTF
V gene: TRBV5-4
clone size: .
J gene: TRBJ1-2
D gene: .

CDR3 DNA: TGTGCCAGCAGAGCAGGGGGCGAGTCACCCCTCCACTTT
CDR3 protein: CASRAGGESPLHF
V gene: TRBV12-3/TRBV12-4
clone size: .
J gene: TRBJ1-6
D gene: TRBD1

CDR3 DNA: TGTGCCAGTGGGGGCGACAGAAGCTCCTACAATGAGCAGTTCTTC
CDR3 protein: CASGGDRSSYNEQFF
V gene: TRBV19
clone size: .
J gene: TRBJ2-1
D gene: .

CDR3 DNA: TGTGCCAGCAGTCCCCGACTAGCGGGACAAGAGACCCAGTACTTC
CDR3 protein: CASSPRLAGQETQYF
V gene: TRBV6-4
clone size: .
J gene: TRBJ2-5
D gene: TRBD2

CDR3 DNA: TGTGCCAGCAGCAAAAAAAAAGGGACAGGTTCATGTGGAGGCAAAAACATTCAGTACTTC
CDR3 protein: CASSKKKGTGSCGGKNIQYF
V gene: TRBV21-1
clone size: .
J gene: TRBJ2-4
D gene: .

CDR3 DNA: TGTGCCAGCAGTGCGATCGGGGAGGGCCAAAATGAAAAACTGTTTTTT
CDR3 protein: CASSAIGEGQNEKLFF
V gene: TRBV27
clone size: .
J gene: TRBJ1-4
D gene: .

CDR3 DNA: TGCGCCAGCAGCCAGGCACGGAACACTGAAGCTTTCTTT
CDR3 protein: CASSQARNTEAFF
V gene: TRBV4-1
clone size: .
J gene: TRBJ1-1
D gene: .

CDR3 DNA: TGTGCCAGCAGTGGACTAGATAAACAGACCCAGTACTTC
CDR3 protein: CASSGLDKQTQYF
V gene: TRBV27
clone size: once
J gene: TRBJ2-5
D gene: TRBD2

CDR3 DNA: TGCATGGCCTATGGCTACACCTTC
CDR3 protein: CMAYGYTF
V gene: TRBV20-1
clone size: .
J gene: TRBJ1-2
D gene: .

CDR3 DNA: TGTGCCAGCAGCACTCGATCCCCCGGACGCCCTAGCGGGAGGGCGAACACCGGGGAGCTGTTTTTT
CDR3 protein: CASSTRSPGRPSGRANTGELFF
V gene: TRBV21-1
clone size: once
J gene: TRBJ2-2
D gene: .

CDR3 DNA: TGCGCCAGCAGCCTCGGGACAGGGGTCACCGGGGAGCTGTTTTTT
CDR3 protein: CASSLGTGVTGELFF
V gene: TRBV5-1
clone size: .
J gene: TRBJ2-2
D gene: TRBD1

CDR3 DNA: TGTGCCAGCAGTTACTCGGGGACAGTGAACACTGAAGCTTTCTTT
CDR3 protein: CASSYSGTVNTEAFF
V gene: TRBV6-5
clone size: few
J gene: TRBJ1-1
D gene: TRBD1

CDR3 DNA: TGTGCCAGCAGGCCGCCGGGACAGCCTATGATCTACACCTTC
CDR3 protein: CASRPPGQPMIYTF
V gene: TRBV5-4
clone size: .
J gene: TRBJ1-2
D gene: TRBD1

CDR3 DNA: TGTGCCAGCAACACACCCCGAGCGGGAGTTGGTAATGAGCAGTTCTTC
CDR3 protein: CASNTPRAGVGNEQFF
V gene: TRBV11-2
clone size: .
J gene: TRBJ2-1
D gene: TRBD2

CDR3 DNA: TGTGCCACCTCTAGACAGGGGGCCTTTGAAAAACTGTTTTTT
CDR3 protein: CATSRQGAFEKLFF
V gene: TRBV19
clone size: .
J gene: TRBJ1-4
D gene: TRBD1

CDR3 DNA: TGTGCCAGCAGAATAAGGGGGCCTGTGACTAATGAAAAACTGTTTTTT
CDR3 protein: CASRIRGPVTNEKLFF
V gene: TRBV28
clone size: once
J gene: TRBJ1-4
D gene: TRBD1

CDR3 DNA: TGTGCCAGCTCATCACGGGCCTTACCAGGGGAGACCCAGTACTTC
CDR3 protein: CASSSRALPGETQYF
V gene: TRBV18
clone size: once
J gene: TRBJ2-5
D gene: .

CDR3 DNA: TGCGCCAGCAGTGAAATGACTAGCTGGGGGTTATACAATGAGCAGTTCTTC
CDR3 protein: CASSEMTSWGLYNEQFF
V gene: TRBV10-1
clone size: .
J gene: TRBJ2-1
D gene: TRBD2

CDR3 DNA: TGCGCCAGCAGCCTTTTGGGGAGCTACAATGAGCAGTTCTTC
CDR3 protein: CASSLLGSYNEQFF
V gene: TRBV4-1
clone size: .
J gene: TRBJ2-1
D gene: .

CDR3 DNA: TGTGCCAGCAGCCAAGTTGGGACAGGGCCCGGGGAGCTGTTTTTT
CDR3 protein: CASSQVGTGPGELFF
V gene: TRBV3-1/TRBV3-2
clone size: few
J gene: TRBJ2-2
D gene: TRBD1

CDR3 DNA: TGTGCCAGCGGATTCCCTGACGGGGTGGGCATTCAGTACTTC
CDR3 protein: CASGFPDGVGIQYF
V gene: TRBV5-5
clone size: .
J gene: TRBJ2-4
D gene: .

CDR3 DNA: TGTGCCACCAGCAGAGATTGGGAAACAACAGGGAAAGCTTTCTTT
CDR3 protein: CATSRDWETTGKAFF
V gene: TRBV15
clone size: .
J gene: TRBJ1-1
D gene: .

CDR3 DNA: TGTGCCAGCAGTTACTCGGCAGGGGAAGCGTATGGCTACACCTTC
CDR3 protein: CASSYSAGEAYGYTF
V gene: TRBV6-5
clone size: .
J gene: TRBJ1-2
D gene: .